A selection of T cell receptor beta chains follows, all from one sample in a study of human T cells and chemical hapten exposure. TCRdb reprocessed the RACE reads via MiXCR and lists one record per CDR3 protein. Of under 120,000 distinct CDR3 sequences listed, more than 9.5% are singletons. Here the sequenced sample was whole blood, taken in connection with sensitization to the hapten diphenylcyclopropenone (DPC). Receptor source: a middle-aged woman with alopecia areata. Some clones in this sample may be carry-over from other donors' samples. Each CDR3 is given with its conserved first and last residue. A D gene is named only where the DNA matches it firmly. The size entry is marked missing in some rows and otherwise reads once, few, many or a size class.

v_gene	d_gene	j_gene	abundance	CDR3nt	CDR3aa
TRBV5-1	-	TRBJ2-3	-	TGCGCCAGCAGCTTGGAGGGACCACCCACAGATACGCAGTATTTT	CASSLEGPPTDTQYF
TRBV7-2	TRBD2	TRBJ2-3	-	TGTGCCAGCAGCTTCCTACCTAGCGGGAGCACAGATACGCAGTATTTT	CASSFLPSGSTDTQYF
TRBV15	-	TRBJ1-5	many	TGTGCCACCAGCAGAGATTTCAGGGCGGAACAGCCCCAGCATTTT	CATSRDFRAEQPQHF
TRBV5-1	-	TRBJ2-1	few	TGCGCCAGCAGCTTAGGCTATGAGCAGTTCTTC	CASSLGYEQFF
TRBV5-8	-	TRBJ1-1	many	TGTGCCAGCAGCTTGACCCTGGGCACTGAAGCTTTCTTT	CASSLTLGTEAFF
TRBV9	TRBD2	TRBJ2-3	few	TGTGCCAGCAGCGCACAAGTTACTAGCGGAAGCACAGATACGCAGTATTTT	CASSAQVTSGSTDTQYF
TRBV30	-	TRBJ1-5	many	TGTGCCTGGAGCGAAGGGCAGGGCAATCAGCCCCAGCATTTT	CAWSEGQGNQPQHF
TRBV29-1	-	TRBJ2-2	-	TGCAGCGTCCGACGGGGGAACACCGGGGAGCTGTTTTTT	CSVRRGNTGELFF
TRBV20-1	TRBD2	TRBJ2-1	few	TGCAGTGCTAGAGATGCGACTAGCGGGGGGTGGGATGAGCAGTTCTTC	CSARDATSGGWDEQFF
TRBV6-5	TRBD2	TRBJ2-1	many	TGTGCCAGCAGTACGACTAGCGGGAATGAGCAGTTCTTC	CASSTTSGNEQFF
TRBV29-1	-	TRBJ2-2	-	TGCAGCGTTGGGGGCAGGTGGCCCACCGGGGAGCTGTTTTTT	CSVGGRWPTGELFF
TRBV2	-	TRBJ2-7	few	TGTGCCAGCACCGGAGGGGGGAGCGGGATACGGGGCGAGCAGTACTTC	CASTGGGSGIRGEQYF
TRBV7-2	-	TRBJ1-5	-	TGTGCCAGCAGCTTAGATGGGCAGCCCCAGCATTTT	CASSLDGQPQHF
TRBV11-2	-	TRBJ2-7	many	TGTGCCAGCAGCTTAGACCTCCCACAGGGATCCTTCTCCTACGAGCAGTACTTC	CASSLDLPQGSFSYEQYF
TRBV5-4	-	TRBJ1-1	few	TGTGCCAGCAGCCCCTGGGGGACGAACACTGAAGCTTTCTTT	CASSPWGTNTEAFF
TRBV6-5	TRBD2	TRBJ2-3	few	TGTGCCAGCAGAGGACTAGCGGGGGGGTCAGATACGCAGTATTTT	CASRGLAGGSDTQYF
TRBV9	-	TRBJ2-5	-	TGTGCCAGCAGCGTAGGGGTGAAGCAGGAGACCCAGTACTTC	CASSVGVKQETQYF
TRBV20-1	-	TRBJ2-3	few	TGCAGTGCTAGAGAAGGGTATACGCAGTATTTT	CSAREGYTQYF
TRBV6-2/TRBV6-3	-	TRBJ1-5	-	TGTGCCAGCAGTCATATCCCCCAGAAGGGGGTGCGCAATCAGCCCCAGCATTTT	CASSHIPQKGVRNQPQHF
TRBV7-2	-	TRBJ2-7	many	TGTGCCAGCAGCTTAGCAGCTAGCCCTACAATAGAGCAGTACTTC	CASSLAASPTIEQYF
TRBV7-6	-	TRBJ2-7	many	TGTGCCAGCAGCCCCAGGGTGACCACCTACGAGCAGTACTTC	CASSPRVTTYEQYF
TRBV11-3	TRBD1	TRBJ2-3	-	TGTGCCAGCAGCTCGCGACAGGGGGCGGTTGGCACAGATACGCAGTATTTT	CASSSRQGAVGTDTQYF
TRBV5-5	TRBD1	TRBJ1-1	many	TGTGCCAGCAGCACGGACAGGGGAACTGAAGCTTTCTTT	CASSTDRGTEAFF
TRBV18	-	TRBJ1-1	-	TGTGCCAGCTCACCCAACACGAACACTGAAGCTTTCTTT	CASSPNTNTEAFF
TRBV5-4	-	TRBJ2-2	few	TGTGCCAGCAGCTTGGCCAAGTGGGGCGCGAACACCGGGGAGCTGTTTTTT	CASSLAKWGANTGELFF
TRBV30	TRBD1	TRBJ1-3	many	TGTGCCTGGAGCGCGACAGGGCTCTCTGGAAACACCATATATTTT	CAWSATGLSGNTIYF
TRBV24-1	-	TRBJ2-3	-	TGTGCCACCAGTGATTTTGGGGATACGCAGTATTTT	CATSDFGDTQYF
TRBV5-5	-	TRBJ2-2	many	TGTGCCAGCAGCGCGATGAACACCGGGGAGCTGTTTTTT	CASSAMNTGELFF
TRBV29-1	-	TRBJ1-5	-	TGCAGCGTTTCGGAGACGGCCTATCGGGGGCCCCAGCATTTT	CSVSETAYRGPQHF
TRBV9	-	TRBJ1-1	-	TGTGCCAGCAGCGTACAGGGTCGGGACGAGGAAGCTTTCTTT	CASSVQGRDEEAFF
TRBV2	-	TRBJ2-7	-	TGTGCCATTCGACTCGCCGCACTCTCCTACGAGCAGTACTTC	CAIRLAALSYEQYF
TRBV5-1	TRBD2	TRBJ2-1	-	TGCGCCAGCAGCCGGACCCCGGGACTAGCTGACAATGAGCAGTTCTTC	CASSRTPGLADNEQFF
TRBV30	-	TRBJ1-2	few	TGTGCCTGGAAAAGCCGCGGGAGCTATGGCTACACCTTC	CAWKSRGSYGYTF
TRBV7-2	TRBD1	TRBJ2-1	few	TGTGCCAGCAGCTTACAGACAGGGGTCCACAATGAGCAGTTCTTC	CASSLQTGVHNEQFF
TRBV30	TRBD2	TRBJ2-7	-	TGTGCCTGGAGTAAAAAGCGGGGGGGCACCCAGAGCTCCTACGAGCAGTACTTC	CAWSKKRGGTQSSYEQYF
TRBV6-5	-	TRBJ1-5	many	TGTGCCAGCAGTTCAGGGGCGAGTCAGCCCCAGCATTTT	CASSSGASQPQHF
TRBV11-2	TRBD2	TRBJ2-5	many	TGTGCCAGCAGTTCTTTTACCACTAGCGGGACTGAGACCCAGTACTTC	CASSSFTTSGTETQYF
TRBV29-1	-	TRBJ2-1	few	TGCAGCGTTGAAGGCCCGGGGAGCTCCTACAATGAGCAGTTCTTC	CSVEGPGSSYNEQFF
TRBV5-5	TRBD1	TRBJ2-7	-	TGTGCCAGCAGCTTATGGCAGGGGGCCTACGAGCAGTACTTC	CASSLWQGAYEQYF
TRBV30	-	TRBJ2-3	few	TGTGCCTGGAGTGAGTTCGTAGGCGGCAGCCGGACAGATACGCAGTATTTT	CAWSEFVGGSRTDTQYF
TRBV7-6	TRBD2	TRBJ2-1	few	TGTGCCAGCAGCTTAGAGGGGCGGGGGGACAATGAGCAGTTCTTC	CASSLEGRGDNEQFF
TRBV20-1	-	TRBJ2-3	few	TGCAGGGCCCGGGGACTAGATACGCAGTATTTT	CRARGLDTQYF
TRBV28	TRBD2	TRBJ2-7	few	TGTGCCAGCAGTTTAGTGTCTAGCGGGAGCGGGGAGCAGTACTTC	CASSLVSSGSGEQYF
TRBV6-1	-	TRBJ1-1	-	TGTGCCAGCAGTGAAAGGACTGAAGCTTTCTTT	CASSERTEAFF
TRBV7-2	-	TRBJ2-5	few	TGTGCCAGCAGCGGGGGGACCCAAGAGACCCAGTACTTC	CASSGGTQETQYF
TRBV20-1	TRBD1	TRBJ2-7	-	TGCAGTCCCCAGGGGGTCGGAACTTCCTACGAGCAGTACTTC	CSPQGVGTSYEQYF
TRBV7-2	-	TRBJ2-5	few	TGTGCCAGCAGCATCCAAGAGACCCAGTACTTC	CASSIQETQYF
TRBV28	-	TRBJ1-1	-	TGTGCCAGTAGGCGGACTGAAGCTTTCTTT	CASRRTEAFF
TRBV27	TRBD1	TRBJ1-2	many	TGTGCCAGCAGTTTAACATCCGGGACAGGGGAGAACTATGGCTACACCTTC	CASSLTSGTGENYGYTF
TRBV12-3/TRBV12-4	TRBD1	TRBJ2-7	many	TGTGCCAGCAATAGAGGACAGGCCTACGAGCAGTACTTC	CASNRGQAYEQYF